Sequencing of this T cell receptor beta chain was carried out in a study of a mutant IDH1 vaccine in newly diagnosed glioma (dated by TCRdb to the early 2020s). About the full investigation: Patients were given eight vaccinations, in weeks 1, 3, 5, 7, 11, 15, 19 and 23, which matched visits V03 through V10. Longitudinal TCRB deep sequencing was done for some 25 treated patients, wherever samples were available for exploratory analyses. Of the approximately 34 treated patients, approximately 60% were male and 37.5% were female, and a mean age of approximately 40 years was recorded. Prior to enrollment, standard therapy consisting of radiotherapy alone, temozolomide alone, or radiochemotherapy with temozolomide had been administered to patients, with the combination being received by most patients. Six visits were used for peripheral blood collection: V03 (baseline), V05, V07, V10, V12 and V13. Vaccination was initiated 4-6 weeks after radiotherapy alone, or concurrently with temozolomide cycles in the chemotherapy-containing groups. Study-wide findings and limitations: According to the authors, sample limitations meant that analyses of patient blood samples could not be reproduced. Selection of PBMC samples for TCRB deep sequencing was based on availability. Changes in the top peripheral T cell clonotypes picked up by TCRB sequencing did not appear to be linked to pseudoprogression. Across multiple MHC alleles, vaccine-induced immune responses were seen in nearly 95% of patients.

The time point label here, explained by the study, means: week 11, during vaccination. Each vaccine dose, consisting of 300 ug of a 20-mer mutant IDH1 peptide in Montanide, was administered subcutaneously with topical imiquimod. Newly diagnosed WHO grade 3 or 4 IDH1-mutant astrocytomas showing loss of nuclear ATRX were present in the donors. The samples were drawn from NOA16, a multicentre, single-arm, open-label phase I trial in Germany that tested a mutant IDH1 peptide vaccine in humans for the first time. The DNeasy Blood and Tissue Kit was used to extract genomic DNA from EDTA blood for TCRB sequencing. Libraries were constructed by the immunoSEQ multiplex PCR assay. Rearranged TCR beta chain sequences were amplified using the hsTCRB Kit according to the manufacturer's protocol. Sequencing of TCRB libraries was carried out on an Illumina MiSeq. Turning to the authors' computational methods: The proprietary platform of the kit vendor was used for demultiplexing, trimming and gene mapping. In its TCRdb copy, this immuneACCESS table keeps in-frame sequences only and misses some clones. Where compared with another copy, unresolved V genes explain less than half of these, and the others have no known cause. V and J calls and clone size come straight from that table; D and trimming were deduced from the DNA. This sample has some 130,000 clones in its table, and 80% of those were observed once. About 5.5% of the sample is in the top ten clones.

Looking up the germline V gene (reference sequence) yields CDR1 GTSNPN and CDR2 SVGIG. The CDR3 numbers 13 residues from cysteine through phenylalanine. Only the CDR3 portion is preserved as DNA: 39 bases, with reading frame beginning at the first base. Between the V and J ends, shortened by 3 bases and 3 bases respectively, the junction contains 11 bases. With regard to this clone: No cognate antigen has been identified for it. Base qualities were left out, and no much larger clone turns up one base away.

This receptor was taken from a middle-aged man with glioma. The chain is assembled from TRBV30 and TRBJ2-5, and the D gene may be TRBD2, 6 bases matching. Sample: PBMCs, taken from a glioma patient whose treatment included an IDH1 peptide vaccine. CDR3 protein: CAWRDGGKETQYF. The sequenced DNA is TGTGCCTGGAGGGACGGGGGTAAAGAGACCCAGTACTTC. Where the CDR3 stops, the reference TRBV30 and TRBJ2-5 genes take over; the full variable domain is SQTIHQWPATLVQPVGSPLSLECTVEGTSNPNLYWYRQAAGRGLQLLFYSVGIGQISSEVPQNLSASRPQDRQFILSSKKLLLSDSGFYLCAWRDGGKETQYFGPGTRLLVL.